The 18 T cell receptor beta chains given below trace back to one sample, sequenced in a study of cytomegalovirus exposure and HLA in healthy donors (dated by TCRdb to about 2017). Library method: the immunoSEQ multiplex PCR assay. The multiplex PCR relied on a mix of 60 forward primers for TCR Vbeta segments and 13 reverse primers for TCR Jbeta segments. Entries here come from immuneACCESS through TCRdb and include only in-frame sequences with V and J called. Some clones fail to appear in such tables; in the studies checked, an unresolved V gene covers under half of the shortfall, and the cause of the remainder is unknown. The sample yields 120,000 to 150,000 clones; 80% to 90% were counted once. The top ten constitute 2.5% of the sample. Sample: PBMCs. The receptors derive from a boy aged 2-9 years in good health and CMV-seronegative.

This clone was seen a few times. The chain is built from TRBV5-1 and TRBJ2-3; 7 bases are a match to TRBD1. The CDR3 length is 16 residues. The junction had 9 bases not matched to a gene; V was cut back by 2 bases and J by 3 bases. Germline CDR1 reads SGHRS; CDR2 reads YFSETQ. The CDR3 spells CASSFSAGGRTDTQYF. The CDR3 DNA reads TGCGCCAGCAGCTTTTCCGCAGGGGGTCGGACAGATACGCAGTATTTT.

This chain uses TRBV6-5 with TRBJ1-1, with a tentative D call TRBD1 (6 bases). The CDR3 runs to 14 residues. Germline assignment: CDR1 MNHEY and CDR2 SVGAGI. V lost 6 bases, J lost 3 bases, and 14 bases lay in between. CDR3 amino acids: CASSPQGPDTEAFF. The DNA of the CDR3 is TGTGCCAGCAGCCCACAGGGCCCTGACACTGAAGCTTTCTTT.

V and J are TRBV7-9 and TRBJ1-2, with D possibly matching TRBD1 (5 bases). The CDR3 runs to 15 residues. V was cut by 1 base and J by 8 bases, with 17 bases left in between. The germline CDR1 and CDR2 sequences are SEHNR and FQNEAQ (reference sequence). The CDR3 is CASSLGDSRGKGYTF. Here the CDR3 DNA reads TGTGCCAGCAGCTTAGGAGACTCCCGGGGGAAGGGCTACACCTTC.

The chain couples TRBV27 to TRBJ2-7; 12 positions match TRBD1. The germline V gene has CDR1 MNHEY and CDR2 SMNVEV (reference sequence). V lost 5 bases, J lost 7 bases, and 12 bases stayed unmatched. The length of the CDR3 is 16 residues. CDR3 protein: CASSALGGQGAREQYF. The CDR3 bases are TGTGCCAGCAGTGCCCTCGGGGGACAGGGGGCGAGGGAGCAGTACTTC.

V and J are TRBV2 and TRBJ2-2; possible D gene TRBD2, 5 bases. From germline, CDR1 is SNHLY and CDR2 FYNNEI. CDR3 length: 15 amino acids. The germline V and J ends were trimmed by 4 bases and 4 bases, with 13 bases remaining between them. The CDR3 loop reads CASSGRGRATGELFF. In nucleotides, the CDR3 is TGTGCCAGCAGTGGTCGAGGGCGAGCCACCGGGGAGCTGTTTTTT.

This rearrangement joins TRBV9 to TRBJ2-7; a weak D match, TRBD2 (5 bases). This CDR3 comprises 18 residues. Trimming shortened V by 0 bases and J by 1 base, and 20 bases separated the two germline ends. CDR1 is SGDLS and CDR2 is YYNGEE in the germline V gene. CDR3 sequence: CASSVGPAVRTLSYEQYF. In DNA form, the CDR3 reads TGTGCCAGCAGCGTAGGGCCGGCCGTGCGGACTTTATCCTACGAGCAGTACTTC.

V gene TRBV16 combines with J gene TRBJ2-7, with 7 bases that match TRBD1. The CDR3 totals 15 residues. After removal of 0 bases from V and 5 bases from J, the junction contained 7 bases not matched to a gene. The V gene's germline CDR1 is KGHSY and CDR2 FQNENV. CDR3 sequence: CASSQSSTGVDEQYF. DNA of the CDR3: TGTGCCAGCAGCCAATCTAGTACAGGGGTTGACGAGCAGTACTTC.

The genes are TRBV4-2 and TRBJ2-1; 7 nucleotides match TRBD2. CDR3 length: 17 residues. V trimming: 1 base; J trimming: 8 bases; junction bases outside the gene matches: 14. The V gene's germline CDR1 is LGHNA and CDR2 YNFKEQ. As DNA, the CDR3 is TGTGCCAGCAGCCAAGGATATTCGGGAAACCGGGGGGATGAGCAGTTCTTC. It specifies CASSQGYSGNRGDEQFF.

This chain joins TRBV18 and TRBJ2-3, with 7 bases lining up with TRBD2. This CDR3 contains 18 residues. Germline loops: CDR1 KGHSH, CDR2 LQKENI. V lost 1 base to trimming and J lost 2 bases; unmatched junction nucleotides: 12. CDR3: CASSPRFSLAEHTDTQYF. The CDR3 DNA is TGTGCCAGCTCACCACGATTCTCTCTAGCGGAACACACAGATACGCAGTATTTT.

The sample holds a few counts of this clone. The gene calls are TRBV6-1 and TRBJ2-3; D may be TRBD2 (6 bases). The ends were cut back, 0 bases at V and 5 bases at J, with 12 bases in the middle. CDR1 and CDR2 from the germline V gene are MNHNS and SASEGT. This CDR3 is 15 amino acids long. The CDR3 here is CASSEAEGTGDTQYF. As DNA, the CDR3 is TGTGCCAGCAGTGAAGCGGAGGGGACCGGAGATACGCAGTATTTT.

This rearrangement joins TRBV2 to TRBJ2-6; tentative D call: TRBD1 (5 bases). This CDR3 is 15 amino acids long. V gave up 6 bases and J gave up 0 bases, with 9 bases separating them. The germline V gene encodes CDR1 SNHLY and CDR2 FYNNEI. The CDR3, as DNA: TGTGCCAGCAGCCCCAGGGCCTCTGGGGCCAACGTCCTGACTTTC. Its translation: CASSPRASGANVLTF.

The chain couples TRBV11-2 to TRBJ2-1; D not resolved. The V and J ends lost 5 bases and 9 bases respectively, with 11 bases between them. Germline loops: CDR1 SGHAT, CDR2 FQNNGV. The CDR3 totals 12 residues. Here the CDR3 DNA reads TGTGCCAGCAGCAGAGGAGCCGGTGAGCAGTTCTTC. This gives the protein CASSRGAGEQFF.

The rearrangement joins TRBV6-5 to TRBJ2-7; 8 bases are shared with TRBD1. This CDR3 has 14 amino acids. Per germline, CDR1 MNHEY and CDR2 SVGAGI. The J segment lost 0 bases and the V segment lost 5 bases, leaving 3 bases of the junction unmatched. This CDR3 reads CASSRTGSSYEQYF. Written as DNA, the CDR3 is TGTGCCAGCAGTCGGACAGGGAGCTCCTACGAGCAGTACTTC.

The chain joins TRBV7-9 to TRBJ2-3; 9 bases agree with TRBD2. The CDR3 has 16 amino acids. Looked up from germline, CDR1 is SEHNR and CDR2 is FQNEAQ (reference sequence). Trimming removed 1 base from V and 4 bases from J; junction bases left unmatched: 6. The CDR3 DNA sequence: TGTGCCAGCAGCTTAGGGGCTAGCGGGGAAGCAGATACGCAGTATTTT. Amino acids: CASSLGASGEADTQYF.

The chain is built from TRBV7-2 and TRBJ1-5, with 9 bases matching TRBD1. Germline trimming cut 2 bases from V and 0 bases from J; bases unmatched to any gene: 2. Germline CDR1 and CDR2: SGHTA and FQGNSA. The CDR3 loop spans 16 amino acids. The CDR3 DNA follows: TGTGCCAGCAGCTTACCGACAGGGGGTAGCAATCAGCCCCAGCATTTT. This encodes CASSLPTGGSNQPQHF.

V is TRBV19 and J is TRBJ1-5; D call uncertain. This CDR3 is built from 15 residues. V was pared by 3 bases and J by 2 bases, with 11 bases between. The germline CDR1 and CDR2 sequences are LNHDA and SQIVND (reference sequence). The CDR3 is CASSIPGAGNQPQHF. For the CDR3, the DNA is TGTGCCAGTAGTATCCCGGGAGCCGGCAATCAGCCCCAGCATTTT.

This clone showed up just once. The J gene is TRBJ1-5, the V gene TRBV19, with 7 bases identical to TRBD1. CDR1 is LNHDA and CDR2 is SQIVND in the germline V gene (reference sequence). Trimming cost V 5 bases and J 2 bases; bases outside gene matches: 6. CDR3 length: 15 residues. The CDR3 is CASSPATGRNQPQHF. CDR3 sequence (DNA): TGTGCCAGTAGTCCTGCGACAGGGCGCAATCAGCCCCAGCATTTT.

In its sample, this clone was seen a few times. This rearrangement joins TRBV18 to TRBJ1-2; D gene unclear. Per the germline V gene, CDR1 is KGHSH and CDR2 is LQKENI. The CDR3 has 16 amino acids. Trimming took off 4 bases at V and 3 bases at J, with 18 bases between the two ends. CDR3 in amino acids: CASSRQLSGDDYGYTF. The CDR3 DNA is TGTGCCAGCTCACGCCAGTTATCCGGGGATGACTATGGCTACACCTTC.